This TCR beta chain was observed in a study of blood T cell repertoires in COVID-19. For the study at large: The samples span acute and convalescent COVID-19 from the United States, Italy and Spain. Sources were T cells, B-cell-depleted T cells, or PBMCs; the material itself was cDNA or gDNA.

As processed by the authors: For nucleated cells, counts were estimated from reference gene primer amplification. Produced via immunoSEQ multiplex PCR; TCRdb's table is partial and in-frame only. Clone size and V and J calls were adopted from that table, with D and trimming inferred from the DNA. The sample lists about 190,000 clones; about 85% were seen once. CDR3 length equals 16 residues. From germline, CDR1 is MNHEY and CDR2 SVGAGI. V was pared by 4 bases and J by 8 bases, with 23 bases between. Sequencing was carried out using peripheral blood. This clonotype was obtained from a man in his sixties with active or convalescent COVID-19. The chain couples TRBV6-5 to TRBJ1-2; no clear D gene. CDR3 amino acids: CASSLESRLLGGGYTF. CDR3 in DNA: TGTGCCAGCAGTTTAGAGTCCCGTCTACTCGGCGGAGGCTACACCTTC.